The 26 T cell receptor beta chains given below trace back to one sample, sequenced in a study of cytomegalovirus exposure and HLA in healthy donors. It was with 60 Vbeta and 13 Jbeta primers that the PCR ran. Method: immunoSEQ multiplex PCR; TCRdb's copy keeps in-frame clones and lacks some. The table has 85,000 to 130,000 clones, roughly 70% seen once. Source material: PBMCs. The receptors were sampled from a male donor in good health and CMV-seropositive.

CDR3 nucleotides: TGTGCCAGCAGCTTAACGCGGGGGACAGGGGGCATGGATGGCTACACCTTC. Amino acid sequence: CASSLTRGTGGMDGYTF. The chain is built from TRBV7-8 and TRBJ1-2; TRBD1 agrees at 12 bases. The J segment lost 6 bases and the V segment lost 2 bases, leaving 10 bases of the junction unmatched. The CDR3 totals 17 residues. Per the germline V gene, CDR1 is SGHVS and CDR2 is FQNEAQ.

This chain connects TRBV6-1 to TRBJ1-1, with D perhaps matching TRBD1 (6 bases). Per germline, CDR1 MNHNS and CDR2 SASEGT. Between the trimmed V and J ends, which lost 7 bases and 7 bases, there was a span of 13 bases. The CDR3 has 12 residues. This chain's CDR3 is CASNRQAVEAFF. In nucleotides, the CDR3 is TGTGCCAGCAATCGACAGGCCGTTGAAGCTTTCTTT.

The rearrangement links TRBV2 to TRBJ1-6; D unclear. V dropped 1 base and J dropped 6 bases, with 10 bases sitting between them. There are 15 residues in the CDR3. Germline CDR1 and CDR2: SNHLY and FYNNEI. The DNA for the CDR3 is TGTGCCAGCAGTGAAGTGGCACCATTTAATTCACCCCTCCACTTT. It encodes CASSEVAPFNSPLHF.

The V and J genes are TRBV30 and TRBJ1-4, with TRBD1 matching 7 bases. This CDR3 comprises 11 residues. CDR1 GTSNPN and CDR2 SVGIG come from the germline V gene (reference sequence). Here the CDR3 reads CAGQSNEKLFF. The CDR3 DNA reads TGTGCGGGACAGTCTAATGAAAAACTGTTTTTT.

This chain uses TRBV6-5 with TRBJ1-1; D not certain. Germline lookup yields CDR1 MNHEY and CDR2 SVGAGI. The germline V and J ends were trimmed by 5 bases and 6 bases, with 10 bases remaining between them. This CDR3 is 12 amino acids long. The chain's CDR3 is CASSPGVAEAFF. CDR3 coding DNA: TGTGCCAGCAGTCCCGGGGTGGCTGAAGCTTTCTTT.

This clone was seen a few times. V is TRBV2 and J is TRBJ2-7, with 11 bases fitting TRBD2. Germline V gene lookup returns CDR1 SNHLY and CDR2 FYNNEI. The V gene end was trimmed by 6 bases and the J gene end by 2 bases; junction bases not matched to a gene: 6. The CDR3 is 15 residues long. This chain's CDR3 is CASRTLAGGAYEQYF. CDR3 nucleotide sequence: TGTGCCAGCAGGACTCTAGCGGGAGGAGCCTACGAGCAGTACTTC.

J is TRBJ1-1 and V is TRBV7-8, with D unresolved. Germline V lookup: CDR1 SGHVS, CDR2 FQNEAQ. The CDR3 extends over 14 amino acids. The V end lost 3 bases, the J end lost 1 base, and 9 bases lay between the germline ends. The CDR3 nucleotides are TGTGCCAGCAGCTTGGGGAGGCGGAACACTGAAGCTTTCTTT. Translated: CASSLGRRNTEAFF.

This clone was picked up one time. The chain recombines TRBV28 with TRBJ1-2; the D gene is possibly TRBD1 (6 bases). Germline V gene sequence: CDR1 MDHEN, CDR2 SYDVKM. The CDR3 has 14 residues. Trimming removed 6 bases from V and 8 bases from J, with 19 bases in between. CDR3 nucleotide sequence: TGTGCCAGCAGCCTAGGGGGTCATGCGGGCGGCTACACCTTC. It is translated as CASSLGGHAGGYTF.

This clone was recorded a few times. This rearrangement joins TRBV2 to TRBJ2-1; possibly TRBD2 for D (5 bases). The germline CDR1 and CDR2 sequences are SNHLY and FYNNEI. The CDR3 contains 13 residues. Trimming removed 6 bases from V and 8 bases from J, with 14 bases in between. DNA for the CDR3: TGTGCCAGCAGAGAGGGAGTCGGCGATGAGCAGTTCTTC. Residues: CASREGVGDEQFF.

The CDR3 reads CASSPLQGNEQFF. Here the CDR3 DNA reads TGTGCCAGCTCACCATTACAGGGAAATGAGCAGTTCTTC. The chain joins TRBV18 to TRBJ2-1; D perhaps matches TRBD1 (6 bases). This CDR3 is built from 13 residues. Germline-derived CDR1 and CDR2 are KGHSH and LQKENI. The V end was cut by 2 bases, the J end by 7 bases, with 9 bases between.

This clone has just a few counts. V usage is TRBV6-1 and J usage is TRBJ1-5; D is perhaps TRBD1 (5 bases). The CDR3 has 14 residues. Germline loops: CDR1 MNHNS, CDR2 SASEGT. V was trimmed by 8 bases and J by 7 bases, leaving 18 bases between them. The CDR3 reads CASFLQASRQPQHF. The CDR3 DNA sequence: TGTGCCAGCTTTCTACAGGCGTCCAGGCAGCCCCAGCATTTT.

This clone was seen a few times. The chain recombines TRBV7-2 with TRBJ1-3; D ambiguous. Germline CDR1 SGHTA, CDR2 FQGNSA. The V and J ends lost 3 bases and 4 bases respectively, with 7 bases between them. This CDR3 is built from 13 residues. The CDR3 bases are TGTGCCAGCAGCTTGACAAGGGGAAACACCATATATTTT. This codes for CASSLTRGNTIYF.

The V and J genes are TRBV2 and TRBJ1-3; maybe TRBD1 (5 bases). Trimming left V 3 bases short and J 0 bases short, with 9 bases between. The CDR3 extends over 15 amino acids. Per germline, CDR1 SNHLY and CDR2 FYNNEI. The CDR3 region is CASSDRQGSGNTIYF. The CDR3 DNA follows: TGTGCCAGCAGTGACCGGCAGGGCTCTGGAAACACCATATATTTT.

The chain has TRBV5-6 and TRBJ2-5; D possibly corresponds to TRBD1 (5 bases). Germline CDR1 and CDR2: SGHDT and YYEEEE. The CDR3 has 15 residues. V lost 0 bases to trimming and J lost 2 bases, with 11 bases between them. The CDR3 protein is CASSLVRDQQETQYF. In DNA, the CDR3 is TGTGCCAGCAGCTTGGTCAGGGATCAACAAGAGACCCAGTACTTC. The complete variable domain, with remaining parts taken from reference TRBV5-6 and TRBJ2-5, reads DAGVTQSPTHLIKTRGQQVTLRCSPKSGHDTVSWYQQALGQGPQFIFQYYEEEERQRGNFPDRFSGHQFPNYSSELNVNALLLGDSALYLCASSLVRDQQETQYFGPGTRLLVL.

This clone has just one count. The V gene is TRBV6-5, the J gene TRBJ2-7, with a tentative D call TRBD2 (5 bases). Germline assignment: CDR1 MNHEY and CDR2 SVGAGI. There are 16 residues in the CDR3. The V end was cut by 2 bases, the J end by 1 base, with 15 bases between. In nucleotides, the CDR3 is TGTGCCAGCAGTTACGGCGGGTTCGTGGGATCCTACGAGCAGTACTTC. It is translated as CASSYGGFVGSYEQYF.

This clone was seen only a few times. CDR3 sequence (DNA): TGTGCCAGCAGGAGAACCGGGACAGGGCCGTACGAGCAGTACTTC. It codes for CASRRTGTGPYEQYF. This sequence joins TRBV6-5 and TRBJ2-7; TRBD1 matches at 9 bases. Germline lookup yields CDR1 MNHEY and CDR2 SVGAGI. This CDR3 region has 15 residues. V trimming: 6 bases; J trimming: 4 bases; junction bases outside the gene matches: 10.

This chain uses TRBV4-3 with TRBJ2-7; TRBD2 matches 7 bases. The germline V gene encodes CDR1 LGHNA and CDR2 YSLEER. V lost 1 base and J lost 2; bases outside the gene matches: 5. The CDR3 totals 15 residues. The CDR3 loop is CASSQGAGRAYEQYF. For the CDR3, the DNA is TGCGCCAGCAGCCAAGGAGCAGGGAGGGCCTACGAGCAGTACTTC.

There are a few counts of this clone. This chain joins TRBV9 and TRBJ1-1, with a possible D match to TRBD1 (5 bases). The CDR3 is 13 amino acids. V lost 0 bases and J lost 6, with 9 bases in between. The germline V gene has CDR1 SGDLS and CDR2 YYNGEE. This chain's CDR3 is CASSVEWGSEAFF. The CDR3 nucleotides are TGTGCCAGCAGCGTAGAATGGGGCTCTGAAGCTTTCTTT. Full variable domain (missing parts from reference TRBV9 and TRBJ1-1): DSGVTQTPKHLITATGQRVTLRCSPRSGDLSVYWYQQSLDQGLQFLIQYYNGEERAKGNILERFSAQQFPDLHSELNLSSLELGDSALYFCASSVEWGSEAFFGQGTRLTVV.

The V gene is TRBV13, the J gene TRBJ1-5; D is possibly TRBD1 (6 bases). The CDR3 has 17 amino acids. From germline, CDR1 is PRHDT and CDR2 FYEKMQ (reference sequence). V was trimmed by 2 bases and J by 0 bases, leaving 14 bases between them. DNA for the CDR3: TGTGCCAGCAGCTTAAGGGGGTCCGGCGCTAGCAATCAGCCCCAGCATTTT. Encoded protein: CASSLRGSGASNQPQHF.

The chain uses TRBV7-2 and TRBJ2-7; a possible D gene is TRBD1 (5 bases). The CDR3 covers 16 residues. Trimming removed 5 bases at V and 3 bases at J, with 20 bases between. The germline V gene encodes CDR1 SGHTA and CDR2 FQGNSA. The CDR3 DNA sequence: TGTGCCAGCAGCCCAGGGCCGACATCTTCGGTCTACGAGCAGTACTTC. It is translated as CASSPGPTSSVYEQYF. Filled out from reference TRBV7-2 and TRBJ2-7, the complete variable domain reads GAGVSQSPSNKVTEKGKDVELRCDPISGHTALYWYRQSLGQGLEFLIYFQGNSAPDKSGLPSDRFSAERTGGSVSTLTIQRTQQEDSAVYLCASSPGPTSSVYEQYFGPGTRLTVT.

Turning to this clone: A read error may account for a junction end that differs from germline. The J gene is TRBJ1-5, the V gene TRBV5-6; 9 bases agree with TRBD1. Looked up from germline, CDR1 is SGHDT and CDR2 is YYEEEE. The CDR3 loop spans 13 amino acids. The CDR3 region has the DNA TGTGCCAGCAGCTGGACAGGGGCTCAGCCCCAGAATTTT. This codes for CASSWTGAQPQNF. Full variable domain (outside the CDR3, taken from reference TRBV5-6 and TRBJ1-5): DAGVTQSPTHLIKTRGQQVTLRCSPKSGHDTVSWYQQALGQGPQFIFQYYEEEERQRGNFPDRFSGHQFPNYSSELNVNALLLGDSALYLCASSWTGAQPQNFGDGTRLSIL.

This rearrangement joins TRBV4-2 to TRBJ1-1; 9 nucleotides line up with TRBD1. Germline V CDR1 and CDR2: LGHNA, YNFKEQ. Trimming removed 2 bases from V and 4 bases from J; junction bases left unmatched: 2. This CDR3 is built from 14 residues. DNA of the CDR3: TGTGCCAGCAGCCAAAACAGGGGGCTCACTGAAGCTTTCTTT. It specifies CASSQNRGLTEAFF.

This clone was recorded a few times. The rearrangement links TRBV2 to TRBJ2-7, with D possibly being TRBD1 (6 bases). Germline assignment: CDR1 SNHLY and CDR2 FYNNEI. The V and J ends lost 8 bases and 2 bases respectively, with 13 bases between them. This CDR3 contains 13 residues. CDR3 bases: TGTGCCAGCTCATCCGGACAGACCTACGAGCAGTACTTC. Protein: CASSSGQTYEQYF. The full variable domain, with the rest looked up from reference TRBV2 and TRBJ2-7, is EPEVTQTPSHQVTQMGQEVILRCVPISNHLYFYWYRQILGQKVEFLVSFYNNEISEKSEIFDDQFSVERPDGSNFTLKIRSTKLEDSAMYFCASSSGQTYEQYFGPGTRLTVT.

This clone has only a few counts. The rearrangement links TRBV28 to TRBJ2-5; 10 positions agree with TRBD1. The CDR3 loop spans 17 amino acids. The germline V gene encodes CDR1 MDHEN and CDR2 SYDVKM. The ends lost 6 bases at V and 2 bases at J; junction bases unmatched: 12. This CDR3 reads CASSPAGQGEAQETQYF. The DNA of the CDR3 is TGTGCCAGCAGCCCCGCCGGACAGGGGGAAGCTCAAGAGACCCAGTACTTC.

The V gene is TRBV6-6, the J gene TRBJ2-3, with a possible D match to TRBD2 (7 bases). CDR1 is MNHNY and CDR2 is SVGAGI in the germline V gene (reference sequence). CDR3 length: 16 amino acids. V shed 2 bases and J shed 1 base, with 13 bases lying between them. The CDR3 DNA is TGTGCCAGCAGTTACCCGGGCGGGGGCGGCACAGATACGCAGTATTTT. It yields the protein CASSYPGGGGTDTQYF.

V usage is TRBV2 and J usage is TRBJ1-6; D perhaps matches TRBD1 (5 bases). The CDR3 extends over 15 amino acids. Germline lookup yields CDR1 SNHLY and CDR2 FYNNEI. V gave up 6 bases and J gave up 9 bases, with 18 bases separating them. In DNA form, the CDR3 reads TGTGCCAGCAGGGGGAGGACACCTAAGGGTTCACCCCTCCACTTT. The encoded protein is CASRGRTPKGSPLHF.